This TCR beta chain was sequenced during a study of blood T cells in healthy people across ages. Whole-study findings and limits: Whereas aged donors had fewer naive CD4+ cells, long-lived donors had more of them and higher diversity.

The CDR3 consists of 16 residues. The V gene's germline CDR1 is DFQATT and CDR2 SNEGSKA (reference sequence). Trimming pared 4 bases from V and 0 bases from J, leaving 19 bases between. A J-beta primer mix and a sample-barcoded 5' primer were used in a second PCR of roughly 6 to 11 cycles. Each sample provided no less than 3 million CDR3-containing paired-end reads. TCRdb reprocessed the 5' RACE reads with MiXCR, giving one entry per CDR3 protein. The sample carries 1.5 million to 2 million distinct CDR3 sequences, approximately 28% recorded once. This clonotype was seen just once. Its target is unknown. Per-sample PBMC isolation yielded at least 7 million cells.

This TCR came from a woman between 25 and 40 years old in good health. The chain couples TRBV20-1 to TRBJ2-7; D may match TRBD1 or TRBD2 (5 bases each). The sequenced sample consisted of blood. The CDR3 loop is CSATGTAGRASYEQYF. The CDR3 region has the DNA TGCAGTGCTACCGGGACGGCGGGTAGGGCCTCCTACGAGCAGTACTTC.